This entry lists 14 T cell receptor beta chains sequenced from one sample in a study of T-cell reconstitution after alpha-beta-depleted transplantation in children. The library targeted TCRbeta and was prepared with unique molecular identifiers. Using its own MiXCR run on the PCR reads, TCRdb lists one record per CDR3 protein. The sample yields approximately 980,000 distinct CDR3 sequences, about 30% seen once. Sequenced here: PBMCs, mostly from graft donor cells, sampled 360 days after TCRalphabeta/CD19-depleted stem cell transplant. The receptor source for this set is a boy under three years old who had a stem cell transplant for SCID, so the T cells may come from the graft donor.

This clonotype was counted only a few times. The CDR3 spells CASTWTSTDTQYF. CDR3 DNA: TGTGCCAGCACATGGACTAGCACAGATACGCAGTATTTT. The chain uses TRBV27 and TRBJ2-3; the D gene is possibly TRBD2 (5 bases). CDR1 is MNHEY and CDR2 is SMNVEV in the germline V gene (reference sequence). V shed 7 bases and J shed 0 bases, with 8 bases lying between them. The CDR3 sequence is 13 residues long.

This clonotype was observed at least ten times. The chain carries TRBV5-1 and TRBJ2-1; D possibly corresponds to TRBD2 (6 bases). The CDR3 totals 15 residues. V gave up 1 base and J gave up 4 bases, with 12 bases separating them. Germline V CDR1 and CDR2: SGHRS, YFSETQ. In DNA form, the CDR3 reads TGCGCCAGCAGCTTGCCGGGGGTGGCTTACAATGAGCAGTTCTTC. It codes for CASSLPGVAYNEQFF.

V gene TRBV5-1 combines with J gene TRBJ2-3; D is uncertain. The length of the CDR3 is 16 residues. Germline-derived CDR1 and CDR2 are SGHRS and YFSETQ. V was pared by 2 bases and J by 2 bases, with 15 bases between. The CDR3 region is CASSFAGPPDTDTQYF. DNA of the CDR3: TGCGCCAGCAGCTTTGCCGGACCACCAGACACAGATACGCAGTATTTT.

V usage is TRBV6-5 and J usage is TRBJ2-7; TRBD1 might be the D (6 bases). CDR3 size: 14 residues. Germline V lookup: CDR1 MNHEY, CDR2 SVGAGI. Trimming stripped 0 bases from V and 6 bases from J, with 12 bases between. Written as DNA, the CDR3 is TGTGCCAGCAGTTACTCCCGACAACAGGGCGAGCAGTACTTC. This gives the protein CASSYSRQQGEQYF.

The genes are TRBV20-1 and TRBJ1-4; possibly TRBD1 for D (5 bases). The CDR3 has 16 amino acids. Germline V gives CDR1 DFQATT, CDR2 SNEGSKA (reference sequence). Trimming left V 5 bases short and J 2 bases short, with 18 bases between. CDR3 coding DNA: TGCAGTGCTGGTGGGAGGGGCGCGGGGACTAATGAAAAACTGTTTTTT. It translates to CSAGGRGAGTNEKLFF.

The gene calls are TRBV29-1 and TRBJ1-3; 10 bases match TRBD1. V trimming: 7 bases; J trimming: 2 bases; junction bases outside the gene matches: 2. CDR3 length: 13 amino acids. The germline V gene encodes CDR1 SQVTM and CDR2 ANQGSEA. The CDR3 sequence is CSGTGGTGNTIYF. The CDR3 bases are TGCAGCGGGACAGGGGGTACTGGAAACACCATATATTTT.

The genes are TRBV4-3 and TRBJ1-1; 11 bases align to TRBD1. The V gene end was trimmed by 4 bases and the J gene end by 11 bases; junction bases not matched to a gene: 9. The CDR3 consists of 14 residues. The germline gives CDR1 LGHNA, CDR2 YSLEER. The CDR3 sequence: CASSRTDRGRWAFF. The CDR3 DNA sequence: TGCGCCAGCAGCCGAACGGACAGGGGGCGGTGGGCTTTCTTT.

The V gene is TRBV19, the J gene TRBJ1-1, with 7 bases that match TRBD1. The ends lost 6 bases at V and 6 bases at J; junction bases unmatched: 7. CDR1 and CDR2 (germline): LNHDA, SQIVND (reference sequence). This CDR3 comprises 13 residues. The CDR3 spells CASRADRDAEAFF. The CDR3 DNA reads TGTGCCAGTAGAGCAGACAGGGACGCTGAAGCTTTCTTT.

The chain carries TRBV12-3 or TRBV12-4 and TRBJ2-1; D could derive from TRBD1 or TRBD2 (6 bases each). The CDR3 totals 11 residues. The germline V and J ends were trimmed by 8 bases and 10 bases, with 12 bases remaining between them. The CDR3 DNA reads TGTGCCAGCGGGGGGACACCGGAGCAGTTCTTC. Amino acids: CASGGTPEQFF.

The chain combines TRBV20-1 with TRBJ2-1; the D gene is possibly TRBD2 (6 bases). The germline CDR1 and CDR2 sequences are DFQATT and SNEGSKA (reference sequence). V dropped 6 bases and J dropped 4 bases, with 22 bases sitting between them. The CDR3 runs to 16 residues. CDR3 sequence (DNA): TGCAGTGCCATAGGGAGTAGCGGAGGGCGATACAATGAGCAGTTCTTC. Amino acid sequence: CSAIGSSGGRYNEQFF.

This clonotype was detected ten times or more. CDR3 DNA sequence: TGTGCCAGCAGCCTACGACTAGCGGGGGTGACAGATACGCAGTATTTT. Amino acids: CASSLRLAGVTDTQYF. The V and J genes are TRBV7-2 and TRBJ2-3; 12 positions match TRBD2. The CDR3 has 16 residues. The germline CDR1 and CDR2 sequences are SGHTA and FQGNSA. The V and J ends lost 5 bases and 3 bases, in that order; junction bases with no gene match: 6.

CDR3 nucleotide sequence: TGTGCCAGCAGTTTCGGGGCAGGGCCGGGGAAAGAGACCCAGTACTTC. Its translation: CASSFGAGPGKETQYF. This sequence joins TRBV12-3 or TRBV12-4 and TRBJ2-5, with D perhaps matching TRBD1 or TRBD2 (5 bases each). V lost 3 bases and J lost 3, with 17 bases in between. The length of the CDR3 is 16 residues.

The sample holds a few counts of this clonotype. J is TRBJ1-1 and V is TRBV12-3 or TRBV12-4; 8 positions match TRBD1. J lost 2 bases, V lost 3 bases, and 8 bases had no gene match. The CDR3 contains 16 residues. CDR3 loop: CASSFARGQGNTEAFF. For the CDR3, the DNA is TGTGCCAGCAGTTTCGCCCGTGGACAGGGAAACACTGAAGCTTTCTTT.

This chain joins TRBV12-3 or TRBV12-4 and TRBJ2-7; 12 bases are shared with TRBD2. CDR3 size: 15 residues. The junction had 4 bases not matched to a gene; V was cut back by 6 bases and J by 1 base. The CDR3 sequence is CASRRLAGESYEQYF. As DNA, the CDR3 is TGTGCCAGCAGACGACTAGCGGGGGAGTCCTACGAGCAGTACTTC.